This passage covers 10 T cell receptor beta chains from one sample sequenced in a study of shared clonotypes between healthy human individuals. Produced via immunoSEQ multiplex PCR; TCRdb's table is partial and in-frame only. The repertoire holds around 1.6 million clones, with around 98% as singletons. The source material was naive CD4+ T cells sorted from blood. Subset denoted: CD45RA+ positively selected. The receptor set was obtained from a man aged 30 to 39 in good health.

The J gene is TRBJ2-1, the V gene TRBV7-2; 10 bases agree with TRBD1. V dropped 0 bases and J dropped 7; count of bases not matched to a gene: 6. CDR1 is SGHTA, CDR2 FQGNSA, per germline. The CDR3 is made up of 16 amino acids. CDR3 region: CASSLAGTGAKNEQFF. In DNA, the CDR3 is TGTGCCAGCAGCTTAGCCGGGACAGGGGCGAAGAATGAGCAGTTCTTC.

The genes are TRBV7-9 and TRBJ2-7, with TRBD2 matching over 7 bases. The CDR3 length is 12 residues. V was pared by 5 bases and J by 6 bases, with 4 bases of the junction left unmatched. Germline CDR1 reads SEHNR; CDR2 reads FQNEAQ (reference sequence). The CDR3 DNA is TGTGCCAGCAGCCGCAGGGAGGGCGAGCAGTACTTC. It encodes CASSRREGEQYF.

A word on this clone: Additional DNA sequences in this sample encode the identical CDR3. The chain links TRBV18 to TRBJ2-5; D call uncertain. V was pared by 3 bases and J by 5 bases, with 7 bases between. The CDR3 is made up of 12 amino acids. Germline V gene data show CDR1 as KGHSH and CDR2 as LQKENI. CDR3 amino acids: CASSPSEETQYF. Here the CDR3 DNA reads TGTGCCAGCTCACCCTCGGAGGAGACCCAGTACTTC.

The chain combines TRBV5-1 with TRBJ2-1, with D perhaps matching TRBD1 (5 bases). The CDR3 consists of 15 residues. Germline loops: CDR1 SGHRS, CDR2 YFSETQ. V shed 1 base and J shed 8 bases, with 16 bases lying between them. In DNA form, the CDR3 reads TGCGCCAGCAGCTTGCCAGGGAACAATTACGATGAGCAGTTCTTC. It is translated as CASSLPGNNYDEQFF.

This chain connects TRBV9 to TRBJ2-7; tentatively, D is TRBD1 (6 bases). Germline-derived CDR1 and CDR2 are SGDLS and YYNGEE. V shed 4 bases and J shed 3 bases, with 14 bases lying between them. The CDR3 loop spans 14 amino acids. CDR3 DNA sequence: TGTGCCAGCAGCAAGGGGGACACCGTCTACGAGCAGTACTTC. The encoded protein is CASSKGDTVYEQYF.

V gene TRBV28 combines with J gene TRBJ2-2, with unresolved D. Germline V gene data show CDR1 as MDHEN and CDR2 as SYDVKM. V was trimmed by 7 bases and J by 6 bases, leaving 9 bases between them. The CDR3 extends over 12 amino acids. CDR3 in DNA: TGTGCCAGCAACCTTTTCCCCGGGGAGCTGTTTTTT. The encoded protein is CASNLFPGELFF.

The rearrangement joins TRBV28 to TRBJ2-1, with 8 nucleotides matching TRBD2. Germline V gives CDR1 MDHEN, CDR2 SYDVKM. The CDR3 is made up of 12 amino acids. The ends lost 3 bases at V and 15 bases at J; junction bases unmatched: 7. CDR3 sequence (DNA): TGTGCCAGCAGTTTGGGGACTAGAGGCTGGTTCTTC. Residues: CASSLGTRGWFF.

V usage is TRBV2 and J usage is TRBJ2-1; D is perhaps TRBD1 (6 bases). CDR1 and CDR2 from the germline V gene are SNHLY and FYNNEI. Trimming removed 3 bases at V and 9 bases at J, with 9 bases between. This CDR3 has 12 amino acids. The CDR3 DNA follows: TGTGCCAGCAGTGAGGGGGCGGTTGAGCAGTTCTTC. Protein sequence: CASSEGAVEQFF. The variable domain in full, with the rest retrieved from reference TRBV2 and TRBJ2-1, is EPEVTQTPSHQVTQMGQEVILRCVPISNHLYFYWYRQILGQKVEFLVSFYNNEISEKSEIFDDQFSVERPDGSNFTLKIRSTKLEDSAMYFCASSEGAVEQFFGPGTRLTVL.

The chain is built from TRBV15 and TRBJ2-1; D unresolved. There are 12 residues in the CDR3. The germline V gene has CDR1 LNHNV and CDR2 YYDKDF (reference sequence). Trimming shortened V by 4 bases and J by 7 bases, and 8 bases separated the two germline ends. The CDR3 protein is CATSTRSNEQFF. The DNA for the CDR3 is TGTGCCACCAGCACTCGGAGTAATGAGCAGTTCTTC.

The rearrangement links TRBV5-1 to TRBJ1-3, with 8 bases identical to TRBD1. Per the germline V gene, CDR1 is SGHRS and CDR2 is YFSETQ. This CDR3 region has 16 residues. Germline trimming cut 5 bases from V and 1 base from J; bases unmatched to any gene: 8. This chain's CDR3 is CASSTGGMESGNTIYF. The CDR3 DNA reads TGCGCCAGCAGTACAGGGGGAATGGAATCTGGAAACACCATATATTTT.